This T cell receptor beta chain was observed in a study of T cells in Graves' hyperthyroidism and ophthalmopathy. Study findings and constraints: A 13 V-J signature model discriminated ophthalmopathy versus stable hyperthyroidism.

TCR beta CDR3 regions were amplified from RNA transcripts. The HTBI primer set was used in a first-round RT-PCR of the TCR CDR3. MiXCR, applied by TCRdb to the multiplex PCR reads, yields one record per CDR3 protein. The sample lists nearly 600,000 distinct CDR3 sequences; 11% to 15% were seen once. Clinicians diagnosed patients from clinical symptoms, serum thyroxine and TRAb, thyroid ultrasound and orbital computed tomography. The table lists this clonotype with many counts. Its antigen is unknown. The sequencing input was blood. The source of this sequence is a woman between 18 and 30 years old with Graves' ophthalmopathy.

The CDR3 sequence: CASNTEMNTEAFF. CDR3 nucleotide sequence: TGTGCCAGCAATACGGAAATGAACACTGAAGCTTTCTTT. J is TRBJ1-1 and V is TRBV27; D unclear. This CDR3 spans 13 amino acids. V shed 7 bases and J shed 0 bases, with 9 bases lying between them. Per germline, CDR1 MNHEY and CDR2 SMNVEV (reference sequence).